The 24 T cell receptor beta chains below all came from one sample that was sequenced in a study of shared clonotypes between healthy human individuals. CD8 cells classed as naive were CD45RO-negative and positively selected for CCR7, excluding terminally differentiated effector memory CD45RA+ cells. Here immunoSEQ multiplex PCR was the method, and the copy in TCRdb shows in-frame clones only, minus some. The table has about 2 million clones, approximately 95% seen once. Sequencing input: naive CD8+ T cells sorted from blood. These receptor sequences come from a man aged 18 to 29 in good health.

In regard to this clone: Other DNA sequences in this sample translate to the same CDR3. This chain connects TRBV11-2 to TRBJ2-7; no clear D. From germline, CDR1 is SGHAT and CDR2 FQNNGV. Trimming pared 1 base from V and 0 bases from J, leaving 4 bases between. The CDR3 loop spans 13 amino acids. The CDR3 protein is CASSLGGSYEQYF. CDR3 DNA: TGTGCCAGCAGCTTAGGTGGCTCCTACGAGCAGTACTTC.

The chain links TRBV6-6 to TRBJ1-1, with D uncertain. The germline V gene encodes CDR1 MNHNY and CDR2 SVGAGI (reference sequence). Trimming pared 8 bases from V and 1 base from J, leaving 11 bases between. The CDR3 length is 13 residues. CDR3 in amino acids: CASVGSSNTEAFF. The CDR3 bases are TGTGCCAGCGTTGGGTCTTCGAACACTGAAGCTTTCTTT.

As concerns this clone: In the same sample, other DNA sequences code for this CDR3. The chain recombines TRBV27 with TRBJ2-1, with D perhaps matching TRBD1 or TRBD2 (6 bases each). Germline CDR1 and CDR2: MNHEY and SMNVEV (reference sequence). Trimming left V 2 bases short and J 7 bases short, with 9 bases between. CDR3 length: 13 amino acids. This CDR3 is CASSLGGGNEQFF. Written as DNA, the CDR3 is TGTGCCAGCAGTTTAGGAGGGGGGAATGAGCAGTTCTTC.

This chain links TRBV5-1 with TRBJ2-5, with D unresolved. Looked up from germline, CDR1 is SGHRS and CDR2 is YFSETQ. CDR3 length equals 13 residues. Trimming shortened V by 4 bases and J by 5 bases, and 12 bases separated the two germline ends. CDR3 protein: CASSPGPEETQYF. As DNA, the CDR3 is TGCGCCAGCAGCCCTGGCCCGGAGGAGACCCAGTACTTC.

This clone was detected once. V and J are TRBV27 and TRBJ2-3, with 11 bases identical to TRBD2. V gave up 3 bases and J gave up 0 bases; unmatched junction bases: 8. This CDR3 region has 18 residues. CDR1 is MNHEY and CDR2 is SMNVEV in the germline V gene (reference sequence). CDR3 sequence (DNA): TGTGCCAGCAGTTTTGTTTGGACTAGCGGGTATAGCACAGATACGCAGTATTTT. Protein product: CASSFVWTSGYSTDTQYF.

This clone was seen just once. The V call is TRBV19, the J call TRBJ1-2; 8 bases map to TRBD1. With 5 bases clipped from V and 8 bases from J, the junction kept 7 bases outside the gene matches. This CDR3 has 13 amino acids. CDR1 and CDR2 from the germline V gene are LNHDA and SQIVND (reference sequence). DNA for the CDR3: TGTGCCAGTAGTGAACAGGGGGGAGGCGGCTACACCTTC. Translated, it gives CASSEQGGGGYTF.

V is TRBV13 and J is TRBJ1-2; D is ambiguous. Trimming took off 0 bases at V and 6 bases at J, with 8 bases between the two ends. The CDR3 runs to 13 residues. From germline, CDR1 is PRHDT and CDR2 FYEKMQ (reference sequence). In DNA form, the CDR3 reads TGTGCCAGCAGCTTAGGAGAGGAACATGGCTACACCTTC. It codes for CASSLGEEHGYTF. The variable domain in full, completed from reference TRBV13 and TRBJ1-2, reads AAGVIQSPRHLIKEKRETATLKCYPIPRHDTVYWYQQGPGQDPQFLISFYEKMQSDKGSIPDRFSAQQFSDYHSELNMSSLELGDSALYFCASSLGEEHGYTFGSGTRLTVV.

This chain links TRBV15 with TRBJ1-2; D gene ambiguous. Trimming shortened V by 0 bases and J by 2 bases, and 7 bases separated the two germline ends. This CDR3 has 14 residues. Per germline, CDR1 LNHNV and CDR2 YYDKDF (reference sequence). CDR3 nucleotides: TGTGCCACCAGCAGAGATAACACGAACTATGGCTACACCTTC. This encodes CATSRDNTNYGYTF.

This clone has a single count. Other DNA sequences from this sample encode an identical CDR3 as well. This sequence joins TRBV6-5 and TRBJ2-7; TRBD1 matches at 8 bases. CDR3 size: 15 residues. V lost 0 bases to trimming and J lost 2 bases; unmatched junction nucleotides: 3. CDR1 and CDR2 (germline): MNHEY, SVGAGI. The CDR3 bases are TGTGCCAGCAGTTACTCAGGACAGGGAGCCTACGAGCAGTACTTC. This codes for CASSYSGQGAYEQYF.

The chain couples TRBV5-1 to TRBJ1-4; 11 bases map to TRBD1. The CDR3 is made up of 15 amino acids. Germline CDR1 SGHRS, CDR2 YFSETQ. V trimming: 4 bases; J trimming: 4 bases; junction bases outside the gene matches: 3. The CDR3 bases are TGCGCCAGCAGCAGGACAGGGGGCGATAATGAAAAACTGTTTTTT. Its translation is CASSRTGGDNEKLFF.

For this clone: At the DNA level, this CDR3 is encoded by other sequences in the same sample as well. CDR3 loop: CASSPQGYEQYF. CDR3 bases: TGTGCCAGCAGTCCCCAGGGGTACGAGCAGTACTTC. The rearrangement uses TRBV6-5 and TRBJ2-7, with a possible D match to TRBD1 (6 bases). V lost 5 bases, J lost 4 bases, and 9 bases lay in between. This CDR3 has 12 amino acids. CDR1 is MNHEY, CDR2 SVGAGI, per germline.

Only one count was recorded for this clone. An end of the junction differs from the germline gene, which may be a read error. The chain joins TRBV28 to TRBJ2-1; the match to TRBD2 covers 8 bases. The CDR3 totals 12 residues. Germline V CDR1 and CDR2: MDHEN, SYDVKM. The CDR3 reads CASSLYEGSGVF. The DNA for the CDR3 is TGTGCCAGCAGTTTATACGAGGGTAGCGGGGTCTTC.

V and J are TRBV2 and TRBJ1-2; D remains ambiguous. The V gene's germline CDR1 is SNHLY and CDR2 FYNNEI. Deletions cut 5 bases from V and 13 bases from J, with 8 bases between. This CDR3 has 9 residues. CDR3: CASSILGTF. CDR3 sequence (DNA): TGTGCCAGCAGTATCCTGGGCACCTTC. The entire variable domain, with the rest obtained from reference TRBV2 and TRBJ1-2, is as follows: EPEVTQTPSHQVTQMGQEVILRCVPISNHLYFYWYRQILGQKVEFLVSFYNNEISEKSEIFDDQFSVERPDGSNFTLKIRSTKLEDSAMYFCASSILGTFGSGTRLTVV.

The V call is TRBV29-1, the J call TRBJ2-7; the D gene is possibly TRBD1 (5 bases). Germline V gives CDR1 SQVTM, CDR2 ANQGSEA. This CDR3 has 13 residues. V shed 5 bases and J shed 1 base, with 12 bases lying between them. Here the CDR3 DNA reads TGCAGCGTTCTGGACAACCAGTCCTACGAGCAGTACTTC. As protein: CSVLDNQSYEQYF.

The chain has TRBV5-4 and TRBJ1-2, with D hard to call. Germline V CDR1 and CDR2: SGHNT, YYREEE (reference sequence). The CDR3 is 12 residues long. The ends were cut back, 5 bases at V and 0 bases at J, with 5 bases in the middle. The CDR3 region is CASSSTNYGYTF. DNA of the CDR3: TGTGCCAGCAGTTCTACTAACTATGGCTACACCTTC. Based on the CDR3 plus reference TRBV5-4 and TRBJ1-2, the full variable domain is ETGVTQSPTHLIKTRGQQVTLRCSSQSGHNTVSWYQQALGQGPQFIFQYYREEENGRGNFPPRFSGLQFPNYSSELNVNALELDDSALYLCASSSTNYGYTFGSGTRLTVV.

Turning to this clone: Other DNA sequences in the same sample also yield this CDR3. The rearrangement joins TRBV7-9 to TRBJ2-7; no definite D call. This CDR3 is built from 12 residues. CDR1 and CDR2 (germline): SEHNR, FQNEAQ (reference sequence). Trimming removed 5 bases at V and 4 bases at J, with 9 bases between. The CDR3 DNA reads TGTGCCAGCAGCCCCGACGGATACGAGCAGTACTTC. Translation: CASSPDGYEQYF.

This chain uses TRBV14 with TRBJ2-7; D uncertain. Germline CDR1 reads SGHDN; CDR2 reads FVKESK. This CDR3 has 12 amino acids. V lost 4 bases, J lost 3 bases, and 7 bases lay in between. CDR3 bases: TGTGCCAGCAGCCCCGTCGGCTACGAGCAGTACTTC. As protein: CASSPVGYEQYF.

The genes are TRBV6-4 and TRBJ1-2; a possible D gene is TRBD1 (6 bases). The CDR3 consists of 15 residues. The V end was cut by 0 bases, the J end by 5 bases, with 13 bases between. Per germline, CDR1 MRHNA and CDR2 SNTAGT. The CDR3 loop reads CASSDSTGIIYGYTF. DNA of the CDR3: TGTGCCAGCAGTGACTCCACAGGGATTATATATGGCTACACCTTC.

V gene TRBV5-4 combines with J gene TRBJ2-3, with a possible D match to TRBD1 (6 bases). Germline CDR1 and CDR2: SGHNT and YYREEE (reference sequence). The CDR3 is 14 amino acids. V was trimmed by 4 bases and J by 6 bases, leaving 15 bases between them. CDR3 amino acids: CASSHLTGPDTQYF. DNA for the CDR3: TGTGCCAGCAGCCACCTGACAGGTCCCGATACGCAGTATTTT. Full variable domain (remainder filled in from reference TRBV5-4 and TRBJ2-3): ETGVTQSPTHLIKTRGQQVTLRCSSQSGHNTVSWYQQALGQGPQFIFQYYREEENGRGNFPPRFSGLQFPNYSSELNVNALELDDSALYLCASSHLTGPDTQYFGPGTRLTVL.

The sample holds a few counts of this clone. The same CDR3 can be traced to other DNA sequences in this sample. This chain joins TRBV9 and TRBJ1-2, with D perhaps TRBD1 (5 bases). Germline V lookup: CDR1 SGDLS, CDR2 YYNGEE. This CDR3 region has 14 residues. V was pared by 0 bases and J by 3 bases, with 9 bases between. The CDR3 DNA is TGTGCCAGCAGCGTAGTGGGAGGGGACTATGGCTACACCTTC. It specifies CASSVVGGDYGYTF.

The chain uses TRBV27 and TRBJ1-6, with D hard to call. Germline V gives CDR1 MNHEY, CDR2 SMNVEV (reference sequence). V was trimmed by 3 bases and J by 3 bases, leaving 9 bases between them. The CDR3 totals 15 residues. In DNA form, the CDR3 reads TGTGCCAGCAGTTTGTCGGGTGACTATAATTCACCCCTCCACTTT. This gives the protein CASSLSGDYNSPLHF.

V usage is TRBV4-1 and J usage is TRBJ2-7; 10 bases agree with TRBD2. The J segment lost 7 bases and the V segment lost 3 bases, leaving 9 bases of the junction unmatched. This CDR3 region has 15 residues. From germline, CDR1 is MGHRA and CDR2 YSYEKL. The CDR3 here is CASSHRAGGPEEQYF. CDR3 in DNA: TGCGCCAGCAGCCACCGAGCGGGAGGGCCTGAGGAGCAGTACTTC.

Remarks on this clone: Distinct nucleotide sequences in the sample also encode this CDR3. The chain couples TRBV18 to TRBJ1-4; D unresolved. Deletions cut 0 bases from V and 3 bases from J, with 5 bases between. Germline lookup yields CDR1 KGHSH and CDR2 LQKENI. The CDR3 has 14 amino acids. This chain's CDR3 is CASSPPSSNEKLFF. Here the CDR3 DNA reads TGTGCCAGCTCACCACCTAGCTCTAATGAAAAACTGTTTTTT.

A single count supports this clone. V is TRBV10-3 and J is TRBJ2-7, with D tentatively TRBD1 (6 bases). CDR1 is ENHRY, CDR2 SYGVKD, per germline. The V end lost 4 bases, the J end lost 4 bases, and 14 bases lay between the germline ends. This CDR3 comprises 14 residues. CDR3 nucleotides: TGTGCCATCAGTGTGGCAGGGGACGAGTACGAGCAGTACTTC. Protein: CAISVAGDEYEQYF.